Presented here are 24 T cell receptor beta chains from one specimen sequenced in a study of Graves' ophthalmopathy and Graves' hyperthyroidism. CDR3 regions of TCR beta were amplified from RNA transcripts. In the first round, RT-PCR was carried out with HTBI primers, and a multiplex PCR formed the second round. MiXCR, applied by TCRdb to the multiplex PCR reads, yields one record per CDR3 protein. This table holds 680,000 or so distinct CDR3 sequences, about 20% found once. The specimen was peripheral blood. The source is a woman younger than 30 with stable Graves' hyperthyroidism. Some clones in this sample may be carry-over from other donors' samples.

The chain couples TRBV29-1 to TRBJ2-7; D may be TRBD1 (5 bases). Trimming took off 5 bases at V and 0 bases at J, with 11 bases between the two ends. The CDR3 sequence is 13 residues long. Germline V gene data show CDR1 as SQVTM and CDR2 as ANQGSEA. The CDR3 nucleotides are TGCAGCGTTCAGGGTGGCCACTCCTACGAGCAGTACTTC. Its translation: CSVQGGHSYEQYF.

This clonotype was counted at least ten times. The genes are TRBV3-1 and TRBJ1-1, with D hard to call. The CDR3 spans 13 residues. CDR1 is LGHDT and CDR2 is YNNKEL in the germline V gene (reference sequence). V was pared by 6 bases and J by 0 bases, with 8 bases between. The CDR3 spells CASRDYVNTEAFF. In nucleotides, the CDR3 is TGTGCCAGCAGAGACTATGTGAACACTGAAGCTTTCTTT.

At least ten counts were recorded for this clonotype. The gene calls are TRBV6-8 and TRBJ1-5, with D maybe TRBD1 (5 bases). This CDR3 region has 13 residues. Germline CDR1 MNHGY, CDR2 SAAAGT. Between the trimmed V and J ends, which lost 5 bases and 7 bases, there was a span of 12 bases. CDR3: CASSPIRGQPQHF. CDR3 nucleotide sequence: TGTGCCAGCAGTCCCATCCGGGGCCAGCCCCAGCATTTT.

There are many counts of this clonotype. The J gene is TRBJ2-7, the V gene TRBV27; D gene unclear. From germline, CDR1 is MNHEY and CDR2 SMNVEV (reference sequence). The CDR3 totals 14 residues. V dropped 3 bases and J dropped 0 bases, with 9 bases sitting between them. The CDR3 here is CASSFRSASYEQYF. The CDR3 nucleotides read TGTGCCAGCAGTTTTCGCAGTGCCTCCTACGAGCAGTACTTC.

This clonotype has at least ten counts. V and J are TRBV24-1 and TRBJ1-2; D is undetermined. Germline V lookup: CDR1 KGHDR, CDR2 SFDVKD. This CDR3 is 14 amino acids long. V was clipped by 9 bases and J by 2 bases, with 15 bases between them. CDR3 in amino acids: CATGVQPINYGYTF. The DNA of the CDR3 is TGTGCCACCGGGGTACAGCCGATAAACTATGGCTACACCTTC.

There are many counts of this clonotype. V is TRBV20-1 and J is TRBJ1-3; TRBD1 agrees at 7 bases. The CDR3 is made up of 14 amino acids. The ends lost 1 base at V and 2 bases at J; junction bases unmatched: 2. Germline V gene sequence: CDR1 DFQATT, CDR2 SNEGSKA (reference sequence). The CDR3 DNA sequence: TGCAGTGCTAGAGGGGGACAGACTGGAAACACCATATATTTT. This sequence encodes CSARGGQTGNTIYF.

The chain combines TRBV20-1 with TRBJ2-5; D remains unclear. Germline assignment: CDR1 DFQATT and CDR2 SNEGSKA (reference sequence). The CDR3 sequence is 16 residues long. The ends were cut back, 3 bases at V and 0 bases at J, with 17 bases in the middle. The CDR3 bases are TGCAGTGCTAGCGGCGGACGGACCATGTACCAAGAGACCCAGTACTTC. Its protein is CSASGGRTMYQETQYF.

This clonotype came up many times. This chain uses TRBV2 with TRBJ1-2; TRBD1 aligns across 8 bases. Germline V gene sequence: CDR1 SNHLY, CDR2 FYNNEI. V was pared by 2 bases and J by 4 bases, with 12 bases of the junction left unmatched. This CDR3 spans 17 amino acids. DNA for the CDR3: TGTGCCAGCAGTGAACGCCCCCCCGGACAGGGAGGCTATGGCTACACCTTC. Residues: CASSERPPGQGGYGYTF.

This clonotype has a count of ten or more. CDR3 residues: CASGGHSNQPQHF. In DNA, the CDR3 is TGTGCCAGCGGTGGGCATAGCAATCAGCCCCAGCATTTT. The chain joins TRBV28 to TRBJ1-5; no clear D. The length of the CDR3 is 13 residues. V was shortened by 8 bases and J by 0 bases, with 8 bases between the two germline ends. Germline V gives CDR1 MDHEN, CDR2 SYDVKM.

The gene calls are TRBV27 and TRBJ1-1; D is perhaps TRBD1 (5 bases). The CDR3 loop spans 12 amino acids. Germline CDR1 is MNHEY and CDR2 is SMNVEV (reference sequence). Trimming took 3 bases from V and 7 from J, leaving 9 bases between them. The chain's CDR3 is CASSFPQGEAFF. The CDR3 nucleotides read TGTGCCAGCAGTTTCCCCCAGGGTGAAGCTTTCTTT.

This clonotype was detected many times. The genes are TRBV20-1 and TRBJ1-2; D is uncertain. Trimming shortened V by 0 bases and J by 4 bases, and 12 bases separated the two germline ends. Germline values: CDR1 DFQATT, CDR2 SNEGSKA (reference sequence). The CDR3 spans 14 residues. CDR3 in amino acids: CSARDRPAPYGYTF. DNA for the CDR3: TGCAGTGCTAGAGATCGGCCAGCCCCCTATGGCTACACCTTC.

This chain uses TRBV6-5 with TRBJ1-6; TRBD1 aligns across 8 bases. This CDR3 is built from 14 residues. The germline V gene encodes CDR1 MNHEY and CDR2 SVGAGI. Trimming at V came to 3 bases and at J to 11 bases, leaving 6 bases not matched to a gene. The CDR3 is CASSYQGARPPLHF. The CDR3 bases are TGTGCCAGCAGTTATCAGGGGGCGAGACCACCCCTCCACTTT.

CDR3 region: CASSFTQGGTEAFF. CDR3 DNA sequence: TGTGCCAGCAGTTTTACGCAGGGAGGCACTGAAGCTTTCTTT. The gene calls are TRBV27 and TRBJ1-1; TRBD1 is a possible D gene (5 bases). The CDR3 is made up of 14 amino acids. Trimming shortened V by 3 bases and J by 4 bases, and 12 bases separated the two germline ends. The germline V gene has CDR1 MNHEY and CDR2 SMNVEV (reference sequence).

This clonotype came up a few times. CDR3 in amino acids: CAWKPRISYEQYF. CDR3 bases: TGTGCCTGGAAACCGAGAATATCCTACGAGCAGTACTTC. The chain combines TRBV30 with TRBJ2-7; D is undetermined. The CDR3 consists of 13 residues. The germline V gene has CDR1 GTSNPN and CDR2 SVGIG (reference sequence). V lost 4 bases and J 1 base, leaving 11 bases between the germline ends.

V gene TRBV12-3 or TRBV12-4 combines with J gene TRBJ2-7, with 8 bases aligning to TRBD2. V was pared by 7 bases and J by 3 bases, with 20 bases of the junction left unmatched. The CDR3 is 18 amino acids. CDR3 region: CASNSATSEESWGYEQYF. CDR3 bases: TGTGCCAGCAACTCCGCGACTAGCGAGGAGTCCTGGGGCTACGAGCAGTACTTC.

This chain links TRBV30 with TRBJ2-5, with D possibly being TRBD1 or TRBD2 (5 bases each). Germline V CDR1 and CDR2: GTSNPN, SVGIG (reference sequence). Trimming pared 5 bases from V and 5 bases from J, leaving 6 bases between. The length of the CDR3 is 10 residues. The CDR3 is CAWEGETQYF. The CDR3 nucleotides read TGTGCCTGGGAGGGGGAGACCCAGTACTTC. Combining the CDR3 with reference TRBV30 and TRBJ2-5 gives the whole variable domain SQTIHQWPATLVQPVGSPLSLECTVEGTSNPNLYWYRQAAGRGLQLLFYSVGIGQISSEVPQNLSASRPQDRQFILSSKKLLLSDSGFYLCAWEGETQYFGPGTRLLVL.

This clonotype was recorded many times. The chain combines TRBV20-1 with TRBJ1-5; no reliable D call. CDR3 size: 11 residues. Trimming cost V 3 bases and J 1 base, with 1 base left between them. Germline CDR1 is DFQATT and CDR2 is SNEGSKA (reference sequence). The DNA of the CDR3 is TGCAGTGCTAGGAGCAATCAGCCCCAGCATTTT. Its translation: CSARSNQPQHF.

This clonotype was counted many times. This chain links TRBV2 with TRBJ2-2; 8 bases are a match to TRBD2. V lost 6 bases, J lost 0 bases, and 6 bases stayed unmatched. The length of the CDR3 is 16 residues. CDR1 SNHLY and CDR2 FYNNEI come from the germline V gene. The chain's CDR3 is CASSPGGGPNTGELFF. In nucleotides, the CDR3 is TGTGCCAGCAGCCCCGGGGGGGGGCCGAACACCGGGGAGCTGTTTTTT.

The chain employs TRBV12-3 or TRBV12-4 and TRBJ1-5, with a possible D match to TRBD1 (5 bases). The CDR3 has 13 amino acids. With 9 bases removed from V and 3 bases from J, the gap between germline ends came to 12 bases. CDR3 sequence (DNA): TGTGCCAGTGGGGGGAGGACCAATCAGCCCCAGCATTTT. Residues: CASGGRTNQPQHF.

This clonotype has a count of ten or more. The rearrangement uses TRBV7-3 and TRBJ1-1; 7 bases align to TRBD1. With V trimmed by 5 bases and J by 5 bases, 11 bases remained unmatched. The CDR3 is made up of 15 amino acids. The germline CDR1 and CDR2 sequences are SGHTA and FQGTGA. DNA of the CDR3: TGTGCCAGCAGCCTCCTACCACAGGGGAGGACTGAAGCTTTCTTT. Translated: CASSLLPQGRTEAFF.

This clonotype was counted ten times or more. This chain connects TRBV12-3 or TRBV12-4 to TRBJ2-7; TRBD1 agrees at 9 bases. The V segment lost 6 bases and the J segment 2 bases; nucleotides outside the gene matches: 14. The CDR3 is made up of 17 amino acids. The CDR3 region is CASSFLGWGQGAYEQYF. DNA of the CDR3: TGTGCCAGCAGCTTTTTGGGTTGGGGACAGGGTGCCTACGAGCAGTACTTC.

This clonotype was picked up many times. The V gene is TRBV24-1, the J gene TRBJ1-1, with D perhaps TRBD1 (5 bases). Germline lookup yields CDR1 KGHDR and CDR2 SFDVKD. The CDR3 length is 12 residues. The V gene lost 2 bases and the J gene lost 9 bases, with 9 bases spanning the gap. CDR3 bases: TGTGCCACCAGTGATTGGGGGGGACAAGCTTTCTTT. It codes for CATSDWGGQAFF.

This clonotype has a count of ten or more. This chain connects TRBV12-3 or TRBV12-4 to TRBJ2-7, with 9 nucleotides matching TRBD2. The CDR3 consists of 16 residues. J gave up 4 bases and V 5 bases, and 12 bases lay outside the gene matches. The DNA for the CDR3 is TGTGCCAGCAGTGGTTTCGGTCTTAGCGGGAGTTACGAGCAGTACTTC. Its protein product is CASSGFGLSGSYEQYF.

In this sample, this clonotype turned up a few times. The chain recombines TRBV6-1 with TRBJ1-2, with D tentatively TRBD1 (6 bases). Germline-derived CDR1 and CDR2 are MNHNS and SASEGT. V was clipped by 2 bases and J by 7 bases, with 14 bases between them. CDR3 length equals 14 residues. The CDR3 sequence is CASSEQGRGIGYTF. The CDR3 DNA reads TGTGCCAGCAGTGAACAGGGGCGCGGAATTGGCTACACCTTC.